This entry lists 5 T cell receptor beta chains sequenced from one sample in a study of cytomegalovirus exposure and HLA in healthy donors. Researchers ran the PCR with 60 Vbeta and 13 Jbeta primers. Repertoires were generated with immunoSEQ multiplex PCR, while TCRdb's copy carries only in-frame clones and drops some. The repertoire has some 150,000 clones, approximately 65% of them found once; the top ten carry 2.5% to 3%. Sequenced sample: PBMCs. These TCRs come from a man aged 35 to 55 in good health and CMV-seronegative.

The genes are TRBV7-9 and TRBJ1-3; TRBD1 is a possible D gene (6 bases). Trimming pared 1 base from V and 1 base from J, leaving 17 bases between. The CDR3 consists of 18 residues. CDR1 is SEHNR, CDR2 FQNEAQ, per germline (reference sequence). The CDR3 DNA reads TGTGCCAGCAGCTTAGGAGGCGGACAGCGGATTTCTGGAAACACCATATATTTT. Translation: CASSLGGGQRISGNTIYF.

The rearrangement links TRBV6-6 to TRBJ1-5; TRBD1 matches 7 bases. Germline CDR1 and CDR2: MNHNY and SVGAGI (reference sequence). The CDR3 runs to 15 residues. V shed 7 bases and J 5 bases; nucleotides not matched to a gene: 11. The CDR3 reads CASTLGQRPDQPQHF. The CDR3 bases are TGTGCCAGCACCTTGGGACAGCGCCCCGATCAGCCCCAGCATTTT.

In DNA, the CDR3 is TGTGCCAGCAGCTTAGCGCCTACTAGCGGGAACAATGAGCAGTTCTTC. It is translated as CASSLAPTSGNNEQFF. The chain carries TRBV7-2 and TRBJ2-1; 10 positions agree with TRBD2. The germline gives CDR1 SGHTA, CDR2 FQGNSA. V was pared by 0 bases and J by 5 bases, with 4 bases of the junction left unmatched. The CDR3 has 16 residues.

The chain is built from TRBV5-1 and TRBJ2-7; D may be TRBD2 (6 bases). V lost 6 bases and J lost 0, with 16 bases in between. CDR3 length: 15 amino acids. Per the germline V gene, CDR1 is SGHRS and CDR2 is YFSETQ. CDR3 residues: CASTPGTYSSYEQYF. The CDR3 DNA reads TGCGCCAGCACACCCGGGACTTACAGCTCCTACGAGCAGTACTTC.

This chain uses TRBV19 with TRBJ2-1, with a possible D match to TRBD1 (6 bases). V gave up 5 bases and J gave up 0 bases, with 11 bases separating them. The germline V gene has CDR1 LNHDA and CDR2 SQIVND (reference sequence). The CDR3 has 15 amino acids. The CDR3 region is CASSLQGSSYNEQFF. CDR3 DNA: TGTGCCAGTAGTCTCCAGGGGAGCTCCTACAATGAGCAGTTCTTC.